This entry concerns a single TCR beta chain. Clones were sequenced by immunoSEQ multiplex PCR, and TCRdb holds only the in-frame ones, with some missing. This sample has 70,000 or so clones, with roughly 80% found just once. The CDR3 sequence is 12 residues long. The V end was cut by 5 bases, the J end by 4 bases, with 8 bases between. The V gene's germline CDR1 is SGHAT and CDR2 FQNNGV. These data originate in a study of blood T cell repertoires in COVID-19. The specimen sequenced was peripheral blood. The J gene is TRBJ1-1, the V gene TRBV11-2, with a tentative D call TRBD1 (6 bases). The sequence came from an elderly woman with acute or convalescent COVID-19. CDR3 nucleotides: TGTGCCAGCAGCCTACAGGGCACTGAAGCTTTCTTT. Amino acid sequence: CASSLQGTEAFF.